These 5 T cell receptor beta chains came from one sample sequenced in a study of shared clonotypes between healthy human individuals. The method was immunoSEQ multiplex PCR; TCRdb's version includes in-frame clones alone and lacks a portion of them. The repertoire holds about 480,000 clones, with about four fifths as singletons. The specimen sequenced was PBMCs. The source is a woman aged 35 to 49 in good health. Some clones in this sample may be carry-over from other donors' samples.

This clone has just one count. This chain joins TRBV2 and TRBJ2-3; 8 nucleotides agree with TRBD2. The V gene's germline CDR1 is SNHLY and CDR2 FYNNEI. The V gene end was trimmed by 10 bases and the J gene end by 6 bases; junction bases not matched to a gene: 15. This CDR3 comprises 15 residues. The CDR3 bases are TGTGCCACTACAACGTCGAGACTAGCGTCTGATACGCAGTATTTT. Residues: CATTTSRLASDTQYF.

The chain uses TRBV18 and TRBJ2-5; weak D call: TRBD1 (6 bases). The CDR3 runs to 15 residues. The germline gives CDR1 KGHSH, CDR2 LQKENI. V dropped 3 bases and J dropped 3 bases, with 14 bases sitting between them. The CDR3 here is CASSPPGQRKETQYF. The CDR3 nucleotides are TGTGCCAGCTCACCCCCGGGACAAAGAAAAGAGACCCAGTACTTC.

The J gene is TRBJ2-7, the V gene TRBV29-1; D possibly uses TRBD1 or TRBD2 (7 bases each). The germline V gene has CDR1 SQVTM and CDR2 ANQGSEA. The CDR3 totals 13 residues. V shed 6 bases and J shed 3 bases, with 15 bases lying between them. CDR3 coding DNA: TGCAGCGTCCGTCAGGGGGGGGGCTACGAGCAGTACTTC. Protein product: CSVRQGGGYEQYF.

V gene TRBV11-2 combines with J gene TRBJ1-1; D call uncertain. CDR1 is SGHAT and CDR2 is FQNNGV in the germline V gene. Trimming removed 3 bases from V and 4 bases from J, with 12 bases in between. CDR3 length: 14 residues. CDR3 sequence: CASSLQEGGTEAFF. CDR3 DNA: TGTGCCAGCAGCTTGCAAGAGGGCGGCACTGAAGCTTTCTTT.

This clone has a handful of counts. CDR3 DNA sequence: TGTGCCAGCAGTTTAGGGCTAGCAGGAATCGGGGAGCTGTTTTTT. This sequence encodes CASSLGLAGIGELFF. The genes are TRBV28 and TRBJ2-2; D is perhaps TRBD2 (5 bases). Germline V gives CDR1 MDHEN, CDR2 SYDVKM. This CDR3 has 15 residues. V gave up 2 bases and J gave up 7 bases, with 14 bases separating them.